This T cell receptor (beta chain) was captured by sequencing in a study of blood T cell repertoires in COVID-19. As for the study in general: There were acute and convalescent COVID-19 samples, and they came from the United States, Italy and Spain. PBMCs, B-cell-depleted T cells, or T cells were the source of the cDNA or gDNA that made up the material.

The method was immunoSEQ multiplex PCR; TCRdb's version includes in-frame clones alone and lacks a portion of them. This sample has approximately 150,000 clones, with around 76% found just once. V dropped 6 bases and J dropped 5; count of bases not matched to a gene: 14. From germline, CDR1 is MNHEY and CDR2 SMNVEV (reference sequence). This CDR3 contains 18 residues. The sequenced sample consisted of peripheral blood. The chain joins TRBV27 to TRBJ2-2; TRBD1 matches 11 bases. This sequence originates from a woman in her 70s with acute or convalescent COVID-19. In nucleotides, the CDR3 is TGTGCCAGCAGCACCCTCTGGCCCCGGGACAGGGGGACCGGGGAGCTGTTTTTT. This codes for CASSTLWPRDRGTGELFF.